Shown below are 5 T cell receptor beta chains from a single sample sequenced in a study of blood T cells in healthy people across ages. Combining a sample-barcoded 5' primer with a J-beta primer mix, a second PCR ran for roughly 7 to 11 cycles. A single record per CDR3 protein comes from TCRdb applying MiXCR to the 5' RACE reads. The table records around 800,000 distinct CDR3 sequences, 44% of them present only once. The sequenced sample consisted of blood. These receptors were taken from a man in his 60s in good health.

The chain recombines TRBV9 with TRBJ2-1; D is ambiguous. V dropped 2 bases and J dropped 6 bases, with 15 bases sitting between them. Germline V gene data show CDR1 as SGDLS and CDR2 as YYNGEE. The CDR3 spans 15 residues. CDR3 amino acids: CASSVSGRYLNEQFF. Written as DNA, the CDR3 is TGTGCCAGCAGCGTTTCGGGTAGATACCTCAATGAGCAGTTCTTC.

The rearrangement uses TRBV5-1 and TRBJ2-7; 10 nucleotides align to TRBD2. The DNA end is a closer match to TRBJ2-5, so the J assignment may be wrong. This CDR3 contains 14 residues. Germline V CDR1 and CDR2: SGHRS, YFSETQ. DNA for the CDR3: TGCGCCAGCAGAAGCGGGGGGGAACAAGAGACCCAGTACTTC. It yields the protein CASRSGGEQETQYF.

In its sample, this clonotype was seen a few times. V gene TRBV30 combines with J gene TRBJ2-7; 11 bases align to TRBD1. The germline CDR1 and CDR2 sequences are GTSNPN and SVGIG (reference sequence). J gave up 2 bases and V 8 bases, and 2 bases lay outside the gene matches. The CDR3 extends over 12 amino acids. CDR3 DNA sequence: TGTGCCGGGACAGGGGGGCCCTACGAGCAGTACTTC. It specifies CAGTGGPYEQYF.

This clonotype was detected a few times. This chain uses TRBV14 with TRBJ1-2; no reliable D call. With 1 base removed from V and 4 bases from J, the gap between germline ends came to 10 bases. Germline lookup yields CDR1 SGHDN and CDR2 FVKESK. The CDR3 spans 14 residues. The CDR3 DNA reads TGTGCCAGCAGCCAAGCCCGGACCGGCTATGGCTACACCTTC. This sequence encodes CASSQARTGYGYTF.

The V gene is TRBV4-3, the J gene TRBJ1-2; a weak D match, TRBD1 (5 bases). V dropped 2 bases and J dropped 8 bases, with 18 bases sitting between them. Germline lookup yields CDR1 LGHNA and CDR2 YSLEER. CDR3 length: 15 amino acids. CDR3 DNA sequence: TGCGCCAGCAGCCAATTGCTGCAGGGTTCTGAGGGCTACACCTTC. Protein product: CASSQLLQGSEGYTF.